This T cell receptor (beta chain) is drawn from a study of T-cell memory formation after mild COVID-19. Study-level background: The two donors had largely donor-specific TCR clusters.

J was trimmed by 1 base and V by 0 bases; bases with no gene match: 1. The CDR3 covers 15 residues. The germline V gene encodes CDR1 SGHTA and CDR2 FQGNSA. One entry per CDR3 protein results from TCRdb running MiXCR on the 5' RACE reads. The table includes approximately 260,000 distinct CDR3 sequences, 16% detected once. The sample taken for sequencing was PBMCs or a T cell subset sorted from them (not recorded which). The clonotype originates from a man younger than 35 who had mild COVID-19 (a few samples of this study predate the infection). Cell type and time point are not known. The chain has TRBV7-2 and TRBJ2-3, with TRBD1 identical over 7 bases. In DNA form, the CDR3 reads TGTGCCAGCAGCTTAGCTAGGGGGCGCACAGATACGCAGTATTTT. Its protein is CASSLARGRTDTQYF.